This T cell receptor (beta chain) stems from a study of shared clonotypes between healthy human individuals. Naive-designated CD8 cells lacked CD45RO, were positively enriched for CCR7, and omitted terminally differentiated effector memory CD45RA+ cells. TCRdb's table, derived via immunoSEQ multiplex PCR, lists solely in-frame clones and lacks some. The sample yields approximately 590,000 clones, around 95% seen once. This TCR derives from a woman aged 25 to 39 in good health. Sequencing was performed on naive CD8+ T cells sorted from blood.

The CDR3 DNA follows: TGTGCCAGCAGCTTCTGGTTCCAAGAGACCCAGTACTTC. Its protein is CASSFWFQETQYF. This rearrangement joins TRBV5-6 to TRBJ2-5, with no clear D. This CDR3 is built from 13 residues. Germline lookup yields CDR1 SGHDT and CDR2 YYEEEE. The germline V and J ends were trimmed by 2 bases and 1 base, with 6 bases remaining between them. Using reference TRBV5-6 and TRBJ2-5 for the parts outside the CDR3, the full variable domain is DAGVTQSPTHLIKTRGQQVTLRCSPKSGHDTVSWYQQALGQGPQFIFQYYEEEERQRGNFPDRFSGHQFPNYSSELNVNALLLGDSALYLCASSFWFQETQYFGPGTRLLVL.